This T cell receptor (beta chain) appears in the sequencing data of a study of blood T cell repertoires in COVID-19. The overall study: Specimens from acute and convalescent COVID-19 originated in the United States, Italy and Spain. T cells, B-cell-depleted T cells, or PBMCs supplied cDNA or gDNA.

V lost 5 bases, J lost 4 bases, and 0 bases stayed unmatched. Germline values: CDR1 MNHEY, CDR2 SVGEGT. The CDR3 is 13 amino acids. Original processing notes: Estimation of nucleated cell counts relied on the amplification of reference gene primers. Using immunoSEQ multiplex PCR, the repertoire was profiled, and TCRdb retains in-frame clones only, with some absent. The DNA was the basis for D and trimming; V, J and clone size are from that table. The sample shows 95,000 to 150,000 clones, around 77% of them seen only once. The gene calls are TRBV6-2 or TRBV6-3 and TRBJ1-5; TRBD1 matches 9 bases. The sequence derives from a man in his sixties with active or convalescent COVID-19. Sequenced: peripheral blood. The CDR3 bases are TGTGCCAGCAGTGGGACAGGGAATCAGCCCCAGCATTTT. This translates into CASSGTGNQPQHF.